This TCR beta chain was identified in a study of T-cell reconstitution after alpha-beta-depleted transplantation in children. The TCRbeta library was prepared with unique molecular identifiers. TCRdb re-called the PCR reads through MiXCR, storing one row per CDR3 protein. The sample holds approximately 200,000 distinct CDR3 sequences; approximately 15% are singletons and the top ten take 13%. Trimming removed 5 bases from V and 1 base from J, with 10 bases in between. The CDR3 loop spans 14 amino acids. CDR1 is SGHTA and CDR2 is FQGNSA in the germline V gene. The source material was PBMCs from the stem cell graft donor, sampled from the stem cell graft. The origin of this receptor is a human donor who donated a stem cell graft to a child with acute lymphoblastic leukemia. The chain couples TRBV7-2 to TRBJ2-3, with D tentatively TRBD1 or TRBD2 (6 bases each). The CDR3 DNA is TGTGCCAGCAGCGGGGGCGGGGGCACAGATACGCAGTATTTT. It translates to CASSGGGGTDTQYF.